This T cell receptor (beta chain) was profiled in a study of blood T cell repertoires in COVID-19. Study-wide context: Sources were T cells, B-cell-depleted T cells, or PBMCs; the material itself was cDNA or gDNA.

How the authors handled the data: Nucleated cell counts were estimated from reference gene primer amplification. Measured with immunoSEQ multiplex PCR; TCRdb has only the in-frame clones, and not every one. That table gives V, J and clone size, and the DNA gave D and trimming. The sample yields 300,000 to 400,000 clones, about 91% seen once. Patients at the Seattle site were enrolled during active infection and followed longitudinally. J lost 4 bases, V lost 0 bases, and 10 bases had no gene match. CDR1 SGDLS and CDR2 YYNGEE come from the germline V gene. CDR3 length equals 18 residues. The chain carries TRBV9 and TRBJ2-3; 11 bases are shared with TRBD2. The specimen sequenced was peripheral blood. This sequence was found in a woman in her thirties with COVID-19, enrolled during active disease. The CDR3 region is CASSVESGSGGAPDTQYF. The CDR3 DNA reads as TGTGCCAGCAGCGTAGAATCTGGTAGCGGGGGGGCCCCAGATACGCAGTATTTT. Full variable domain (rest looked up from reference TRBV9 and TRBJ2-3): DSGVTQTPKHLITATGQRVTLRCSPRSGDLSVYWYQQSLDQGLQFLIQYYNGEERAKGNILERFSAQQFPDLHSELNLSSLELGDSALYFCASSVESGSGGAPDTQYFGPGTRLTVL.